The following is a T cell receptor (beta chain) sequence with its context. In its sample, this clonotype was seen a few times. What antigen it recognizes has not been identified. No base quality information exists; no much larger clone differs at one position. Unmatched junction bases come to 9, with V trimmed by 1 base and J by 1 base. From cysteine to phenylalanine, the CDR3 is 19 amino acids long. The entry retains the CDR3 DNA only, 57 bases that are in frame from base 1. The germline V gene supplies CDR1 LGHNA and CDR2 YSLEER. The sample's treatment or condition label, in plain terms: allogeneic hematopoietic cell transplantation with graft depleted of TCRalphabeta T cells and CD19 B cells. The children who served as transplant recipients had been given grafts of TCRalphabeta/CD19-depleted allogeneic hematopoietic cells. This specimen comes from a study of T-cell reconstitution after alpha-beta-depleted transplantation in children (dated by TCRdb to the mid-2010s). For the wider study: T-cell immune reconstitution after TCRalphabeta/CD19-depleted allogeneic hematopoietic cell transplantation in children was quantitatively tracked in the study by means of TCR repertoire profiling.

The library was obtained by PCR. Sequencer: Illumina HiSeq 2500. TCR library preparation used molecular barcoding, with unique molecular identifiers applied to normalize quantification of the TCRbeta repertoire. TCRdb ran its own pipeline on the public reads, namely fastp trimming at Q25 and MiXCR clone calling, and kept in-frame beta chains. Rows merge per CDR3 protein into single entries with the most common DNA and genes. A total of 300,000 to 400,000 distinct CDR3 sequences appear in this sample, 15% to 20% of them only once. The ten largest clonotypes hold around two fifths of the sample. Results the study describes overall, beyond this receptor: In some patients, the high TCRbeta diversity seen at day 60 was put down to recipient T cells and intrathymic progenitors that had survived conditioning. Hyperexpanded clone frequencies declined over subsequent months; after one year, T-cell counts and TCRbeta diversity were mostly attributed to newly produced T cells. The apparently early alphabetaT-cell count recovery about two months after transplant was reportedly dependent on only several hundred rapidly expanded clones derived from non-depleted graft cells.

Specimen: PBMCs, mostly from graft donor cells, collected 360 days after TCRalphabeta/CD19-depleted stem cell transplant. The rearrangement combines TRBV4-3 with TRBJ2-6; 8 junctional bases match TRBD1. This receptor was identified in a male patient between 2 and 10 years old who had a stem cell transplant for acute lymphoblastic leukemia, so the T cells may come from the graft donor. The CDR3 corresponds to CASSQAYRGWGSGANVLTF. The nucleotide sequence is TGCGCCAGCAGCCAAGCATACAGGGGGTGGGGATCTGGGGCCAACGTCCTGACTTTC.